This T cell receptor (beta chain) was documented in a study of T cell clonotyping in hematopoietic cell transplantation. Study findings and constraints: Graft donor and pretransplant recipient Inverse Simpson Index values predicted broader posttransplant TCR diversity.

Time point described: recipient sample about 28 days before transplant, after cytoreduction. This clone showed up just a few times. The antigen is undetermined. This CDR3 has 14 residues. CDR1 and CDR2 from the germline V gene are SSHAT and FNYEAQ (reference sequence). Between the trimmed V and J ends, which lost 1 base and 5 bases, there was a span of 9 bases. Libraries were prepared by immunoSEQ multiplex PCR; TCRdb keeps only in-frame clonotypes and omits some of them. The sample records some 16,000 clones, around 93% being singletons. This sample comprised peripheral blood mononuclear cells, obtained before stem cell transplant. The V call is TRBV7-7, the J call TRBJ2-1; the D gene is possibly TRBD2 (6 bases). This clonotype originated in a man aged 18-30 years with biphenotypic leukemia. Some clones in this sample may be carry-over from other donors' samples. CDR3 sequence reads: CASSLGGVNNEQFF. The CDR3 DNA follows: TGTGCCAGCAGCTTAGGCGGGGTTAACAATGAGCAGTTCTTC. The full variable domain, with the rest looked up from reference TRBV7-7 and TRBJ2-1, is GAGVSQSPRYKVTKRGQDVTLRCDPISSHATLYWYQQALGQGPEFLTYFNYEAQPDKSGLPSDRFSAERPEGSISTLTIQRTEQRDSAMYRCASSLGGVNNEQFFGPGTRLTVL.